This paragraph reports one TCR beta chain. Its recognized antigen is unknown. The input lacks base qualities; no much larger clone sits a single base away. The method behind the library was the immunoSEQ multiplex PCR assay. A mixture of 60 forward primers for TCR Vbeta segments and 13 reverse primers for TCR Jbeta segments was used in the multiplex PCR. Amplification of the CDR3 region of rearranged TCR beta genes was performed with a multiplex PCR assay on genomic DNA. The amplified TCR beta libraries were sequenced on the Illumina HiSeq System as 87-base-pair reads. From the authors' description of their analysis: In a later analysis, tens of millions of unique TCR beta chains were counted across the approximately 620 repertoires, and around 11 million of these chains were shared by at least two donors. Raw reads were error-corrected and collapsed into unique sequences with a nearest-neighbor algorithm that merged closely related sequences to remove PCR and sequencing errors. CDR3 sequences were aligned to IMGT reference sequences to assign V, D and J gene segments. For a sequence to be retained, a match of at least six nucleotides to both a V gene segment and a J gene segment was required. Rearrangements were classified as productive when the CDR3 lacked stop codons and remained in frame with V and J, and all other rearrangements were classified as non-productive. Following IMGT convention, CDR3 was defined as the stretch from the second conserved V-encoded cysteine up to the conserved J-encoded phenylalanine. The earlier analysis of some 600 of the donors excluded sequences that lacked an unambiguous match to a single V gene segment. An earlier analysis of 587 of the donors called V segments functional above 56.7% productive rearrangements and segregating when the between-donor standard deviation exceeded 5%. A statistical classification framework was developed to diagnose cytomegalovirus status using the catalog of TCR beta chain sequences. In a later analysis, V and J genes were assigned by comparing TCR nucleotide sequences against IMGT/GENE-DB human TR gene sequences. Using the TCRdist pipeline, a later analysis assigned CDR3 sequences along with most-parsimonious VDJ recombination scenarios. In a later analysis, every TCR beta chain was defined by the combination of its CDR3 amino acid sequence and its V-gene family, and reads without a unique V-gene family were dropped. In a later analysis, fewer than 650 highly shared, low-generation-probability nucleotide sequences were removed to address suspected cross-contamination and a sequencing artifact. A later analysis calculated a clonal expansion index for each public chain from normalized within-repertoire ranks of inferred template counts. A later analysis computed generation probabilities with a VDJ recombination model fitted to out-of-frame rearrangements, and checked the results against IGoR. Hypergeometric tests were used in a later analysis to score TCR-TCR, TCR-HLA and TCR-CMV co-occurrence, with a repertoire-size bias correction applied to the TCR pairs. False discovery rates were estimated in a later analysis by permuting HLA or CMV assignments 20 times. In a later analysis, co-occurring TCRs were grouped using DBSCAN, with TCRdist sequence similarity added in when clustering inside HLA-allele-positive subsets. Repertoires with fewer than 30,000 or more than 120,000 public chains, plus five repertoires with anomalous nucleotide sharing, were excluded from co-occurrence clustering. Drawn from immuneACCESS, this table holds only the in-frame rearrangements with V and J called that TCRdb kept. Clones are partly lost; checked studies trace under half to an unresolved V gene and leave the rest unexplained. The V and J calls and clone size were taken over from that table, and D and trimming were inferred from the DNA. In all, the sample holds about 150,000 clones, and 66% of those were seen once. The leading ten clones occupy 6.5% of the sample.

The cohort comprised more than 550 healthy bone marrow donors. Cohort members were all nominally healthy when sampled, although unrecorded immune exposures were likely present. The donor tested CMV seronegative and was one of the 352 seronegative cohort members. A peripheral blood sample was collected from each donor, and TCR beta sequencing was performed on peripheral blood mononuclear cells. Genomic DNA extraction from the blood cell samples was performed with the Qiagen DNeasy Blood Extraction Kit. The CDR3 numbers 15 residues from cysteine through phenylalanine. Of the read, only the CDR3 DNA is kept; its 45 bases are in frame from base 1. CDR1 and CDR2 are read off the germline V gene as SNHLY and FYNNEI. The V and J ends are trimmed by 3 bases and 3 bases, leaving 14 bases between them. This sample is part of a study of cytomegalovirus exposure and HLA in healthy donors (dated by TCRdb to the late 2010s). Regarding the study in general: According to an earlier analysis of around 600 of the donors, 150 million to 200 million T cells yielded 117 million unique TCR beta sequences and about 300 Gb of sequence data. About 280 gigabases of sequencing data and around 80 million unique TCR sequences made up an early release that covered 500 to 700 HLA-typed donors. Of the 398 genotyped donors, 81% were placed in the genetic ancestry cluster associated with self-reported Caucasian donors. The study was designed to test whether signatures of past pathogen exposure could be identified by cataloging public T cell receptors. The study used immunosequencing to profile the T cell repertoires of about 670 subjects and linked those repertoires to cytomegalovirus serostatus. Along with the 666-subject first cohort, a separate validation cohort of 120 different subjects was used. To predict cytomegalovirus infection status, the study brought together high-throughput TCR immunosequencing, statistical association of individual TCRs with disease status, and machine learning. A later analysis re-examined previously published TCR beta repertoires from more than 650 donors and added high-resolution HLA genotyping to investigate patterns of TCR occurrence. Rather than drawing on any new phenotypic data, the later analysis identified candidate immune exposures from TCR beta sequences and the way those sequences occurred across donors. An earlier analysis of around 540 of the donors applied high-throughput TCR beta sequencing to assess whether each TCR beta V gene segment acted as functional or pseudogenic. Donor age, sex, ethnicity and CMV serostatus were compiled alongside the repertoire data. A later genetic analysis took genome-wide SNP genotypes for about 55% of the roughly 670 donors and used that subset as a discovery cohort. Every repertoire in the discovery cohort had been generated on one and the same sequencing platform. HLA typing included class I and class II loci at four-digit resolution. Typing coverage varied by locus: about 620-630 donors for A, B, C, DRB1 and DQB1; approximately 500 for DQA1; more than 600 for DPA1; approximately 490 for DPB1. Four or five DR-DQ haplotypes were handled as single units for association and clustering because linkage in the cohort was strong. Across 300 to 500 genotyped donors of the cohort, an average of about 240,000 unique TCR beta nucleotide sequences per donor were sequenced, and about a sixth of those sequences were non-productive. Broader findings and caveats from the paper: Most TCR sequences were seen in very few donors, while some public TCRs were found in many individuals. A further reported finding was that TCR beta sequences accurately predicted the HLA-A and HLA-B alleles for most subjects in the first cohort. Because some donors lacked HLA typing at each locus, the association tests relied only on the typed subset. This cohort had only TCR beta chains sequenced, and the lack of alpha or paired-chain data limited which features could be detected. CMV serostatus was the only immune exposure information available for the cohort. According to the authors, the approach could potentially be generalized to other disease states and immunological phenotypes. Presence/absence analyses assumed roughly uniform sequencing depth across donors, an assumption that may not hold. A group of highly shared sequence variants was considered likely to be a technical artifact of the sequencing pipeline. The classifier was reported to diagnose cytomegalovirus status with high specificity and sensitivity in both the original and validation cohorts. Most CMV-associated TCR beta chains appeared to be HLA-restricted in a later analysis, and the HLA associations seemed to be driven largely by CMV exposure. In a later genetic analysis, fewer N-insertions in productive TCRs were reported among donors in an Asian-associated ancestry cluster than the roughly 700-donor mean. Correlated functional status among segregating V segments might reflect linkage disequilibrium, but an unknown experimental factor could not be ruled out. A later genetic analysis associated a missense DCLRE1C variant with V-gene and J-gene trimming of TCR beta chains, and an independent cohort replicated the association. According to a later analysis, TCR association rates differed among HLA loci, with DRB1 alleles showing the most associated TCRs and HLA-C alleles showing the fewest. Strong co-occurrence of HLA alleles, especially DR and DQ, made assigning TCR associations to individual alleles difficult. An earlier analysis of several hundred of the donors showed that most TCR beta V segments appeared in productive rearrangements either about 87% or about 30% of the time, which broadly matched IMGT annotations. Compared with equally common non-associated chains, HLA-associated TCR beta chains in a later analysis were more clonally expanded and had lower generation probabilities. The 87-base-pair reads could not distinguish some IMGT-functional V segments, including TRBV6-2 and TRBV6-3, so those segments were excluded. Specific HLA alleles were associated with some 15,000 TCR beta sequences at a false discovery rate of 0.05 in a later analysis. Because counts were too low, fewer than 20 rarely observed V segments, including chromosome 9 orphons, were excluded from the earlier analysis of 500 to 700 of the donors. A later analysis reported that several top co-occurrence clusters appeared linked to parvovirus B19, influenza, CMV and Epstein-Barr virus. Three of the identified cytomegalovirus-associated TCR beta chains were confirmed in vitro to be specific for cytomegalovirus antigens. A total of 150 to 200 TCR beta chains were listed by the study as associated with cytomegalovirus.

The receptor's source is a woman aged 60-75 years in good health and CMV-seronegative. This sequence uses TRBV2 and TRBJ1-2, with TRBD1 tentatively as D gene (5 bases match). The sequenced sample consisted of PBMCs. The sequence in DNA is TGTGCCAGCAGTGATAACGGGGGGGAGTACTATGGCTACACCTTC. Its protein is CASSDNGGEYYGYTF.